These 15 T cell receptor beta chains share one sample of origin, sequenced in a study of T-cell reconstitution after alpha-beta-depleted transplantation in children. Broader study findings: About two months after transplant, alpha-beta T cells reportedly came from several hundred expanded graft clones.

These TCRs' antigens remain unknown. It was with unique molecular identifiers that the TCRbeta library was prepared. TCRdb redid the calling of the PCR reads with MiXCR, one entry per CDR3 protein. The sample contains tens of thousands of distinct CDR3 sequences, about 6.7% of which appear only once. The sequencing used peripheral blood, collected 60 days after TCRalphabeta/CD19-depleted stem cell transplant. The receptors here all came from a child under two years old who had a stem cell transplant for acute myeloid leukemia, so the T cells may come from the graft donor.

This clonotype was seen ten or more times. This chain joins TRBV6-2 or TRBV6-3 and TRBJ1-1; D may be TRBD1 (5 bases). Trimming pared 5 bases from V and 4 bases from J, leaving 17 bases between. This CDR3 has 15 residues. Germline V gene data show CDR1 as MNHEY and CDR2 as SVGEGT. The CDR3 sequence: CASSAPGGRVTEAFF. As DNA, the CDR3 is TGTGCCAGCAGTGCTCCGGGGGGTAGAGTCACTGAAGCTTTCTTT.

CDR3 nucleotide sequence: TGCGCCAGCAGCTGGGACAGCTATGGCTACACCTTC. This translates into CASSWDSYGYTF. The chain employs TRBV5-1 and TRBJ1-2; 7 bases are a match to TRBD1. Germline V gene data show CDR1 as SGHRS and CDR2 as YFSETQ. Losses at the gene ends were 3 bases for V and 4 bases for J; bases not matched to a gene: 0. This CDR3 spans 12 amino acids.

This clonotype was found many times. The chain couples TRBV4-3 to TRBJ2-2; the match to TRBD2 covers 11 bases. Trimming removed 0 bases from V and 3 bases from J; junction bases left unmatched: 9. CDR1 is LGHNA and CDR2 is YSLEER in the germline V gene. The CDR3 is made up of 19 amino acids. The CDR3 is CASSQDLAGGPYHTGELFF. The CDR3 coding sequence is TGCGCCAGCAGCCAAGATTTAGCGGGGGGGCCATATCACACCGGGGAGCTGTTTTTT.

This clonotype was seen only once. The J gene is TRBJ2-5, the V gene TRBV27; either TRBD1 or TRBD2 may supply D (5 bases each). Germline loops: CDR1 MNHEY, CDR2 SMNVEV (reference sequence). V lost 5 bases and J lost 4, with 17 bases in between. The CDR3 consists of 15 residues. For the CDR3, the DNA is TGTGCCAGCAGTCTCCGGGACCCTCGGACAGAGACCCAGTACTTC. Its protein product is CASSLRDPRTETQYF.

This clonotype was counted at least ten times. V usage is TRBV7-9 and J usage is TRBJ2-5; no reliable D call. Per germline, CDR1 SEHNR and CDR2 FQNEAQ (reference sequence). There are 13 residues in the CDR3. Trimming shortened V by 5 bases and J by 1 base, and 8 bases separated the two germline ends. The CDR3 is CASSPPAQETQYF. As DNA, the CDR3 is TGTGCCAGCAGCCCACCGGCCCAAGAGACCCAGTACTTC.

This clonotype was counted a few times. The genes are TRBV12-3 or TRBV12-4 and TRBJ2-7, with D uncertain. V was clipped by 3 bases and J by 4 bases, with 13 bases between them. This CDR3 contains 14 residues. CDR3 DNA: TGTGCCAGCAGTTTCCGCCAACGAAATTACGAGCAGTACTTC. Translated, it gives CASSFRQRNYEQYF.

At least ten counts were recorded for this clonotype. The chain joins TRBV29-1 to TRBJ1-4; D remains ambiguous. V lost 6 bases, J lost 10 bases, and 15 bases lay in between. The CDR3 runs 12 residues. The germline gives CDR1 SQVTM, CDR2 ANQGSEA. CDR3 nucleotides: TGCAGCGTCTGGGATCCAACGGGAAAACTGTTTTTT. As protein: CSVWDPTGKLFF.

Within the sample, this clonotype is large (0.1 to 1%). The V gene is TRBV19, the J gene TRBJ1-5; TRBD1 matches 8 bases. V was pared by 9 bases and J by 4 bases, with 5 bases of the junction left unmatched. CDR1 is LNHDA and CDR2 is SQIVND in the germline V gene (reference sequence). The CDR3 has 13 amino acids. This CDR3 is CASGQGPNQPQHF. DNA for the CDR3: TGTGCCAGCGGACAGGGACCGAATCAGCCCCAGCATTTT.

This clonotype was counted at least ten times. V usage is TRBV28 and J usage is TRBJ2-7; D is perhaps TRBD1 or TRBD2 (6 bases each). CDR1 MDHEN and CDR2 SYDVKM come from the germline V gene. CDR3 size: 13 residues. V was trimmed by 5 bases and J by 7 bases, leaving 15 bases between them. CDR3 loop: CASSAHQGREQYF. The CDR3, as DNA: TGTGCCAGCAGTGCCCACCAGGGGAGGGAGCAGTACTTC.

This clonotype occurred many times. The chain joins TRBV21-1 to TRBJ2-3; TRBD1, the table's D call, lacks a check against the DNA. TRBV21-1 is annotated as a pseudogene. The CDR3 loop spans 15 amino acids. This CDR3 reads CASSARTASTDTQYF. DNA for the CDR3: TGTGCCAGCAGCGCCCGGACGGCAAGCACAGATACGCAGTATTTT.

There are many counts of this clonotype. The chain uses TRBV11-2 and TRBJ2-7; D gene unclear. The CDR3 is 13 amino acids. Germline CDR1 is SGHAT and CDR2 is FQNNGV. Between the trimmed V and J ends, which lost 1 base and 2 bases, there was a span of 6 bases. The CDR3 is CASSLGSPYEQYF. The CDR3, as DNA: TGTGCCAGCAGCTTAGGGAGCCCCTACGAGCAGTACTTC.

At least ten counts were recorded for this clonotype. This chain connects TRBV7-8 to TRBJ2-5; no reliable D call. Per the germline V gene, CDR1 is SGHVS and CDR2 is FQNEAQ. This CDR3 has 16 residues. V lost 3 bases and J lost 4, with 18 bases in between. The CDR3 DNA follows: TGTGCCAGCAGCTTTTTAGGTTTCCGAGAGCCAGAGACCCAGTACTTC. As protein: CASSFLGFREPETQYF.

This clonotype was recorded many times. This chain connects TRBV5-6 to TRBJ1-2; weak D call: TRBD1 (5 bases). CDR1 is SGHDT and CDR2 is YYEEEE in the germline V gene. V was shortened by 4 bases and J by 12 bases, with 25 bases between the two germline ends. CDR3 size: 15 residues. The CDR3 loop reads CASSVPRDGLILNTF. The CDR3 coding sequence is TGTGCCAGCAGCGTCCCCCGGGACGGACTAATACTAAACACCTTC.

The V call is TRBV11-2, the J call TRBJ2-2; D is unresolved. V dropped 3 bases and J dropped 4 bases, with 6 bases sitting between them. The CDR3 sequence is 13 residues long. Germline CDR1 is SGHAT and CDR2 is FQNNGV. In DNA form, the CDR3 reads TGTGCCAGCAGCTTTTCAGGCACCGGGGAGCTGTTTTTT. It codes for CASSFSGTGELFF.

This clonotype has a count of ten or more. The chain employs TRBV20-1 and TRBJ2-7, with 8 bases fitting TRBD1. With 1 base clipped from V and 4 bases from J, the junction kept 6 bases outside the gene matches. This CDR3 spans 14 amino acids. Germline V gives CDR1 DFQATT, CDR2 SNEGSKA (reference sequence). CDR3 loop: CSARGGDRRYEQYF. The CDR3 region has the DNA TGCAGTGCTAGAGGAGGGGACAGGAGATACGAGCAGTACTTC.